This T cell receptor (beta chain) was sequenced for a study of blood T cell repertoires in COVID-19. For the study at large: Acute and convalescent COVID-19 samples came from the United States, Italy and Spain. Nucleic acid was either cDNA or gDNA, and it came from T cells, B-cell-depleted T cells, or PBMCs.

The CDR3 length is 15 residues. Trimming shortened V by 0 bases and J by 6 bases, and 15 bases separated the two germline ends. The V gene's germline CDR1 is LGHNA and CDR2 YNFKEQ. Methods used by the authors: The assay estimated nucleated cells by amplifying reference gene primers. Here immunoSEQ multiplex PCR was the method, and the copy in TCRdb shows in-frame clones only, minus some. V, J and clone size derive from that table, while D and trimming were established from the DNA sequence. The sample yields some 90,000 clones, around 72% seen once. Specimen: peripheral blood. This receptor was identified in a woman aged 55-75 years in a cohort sampled during active or convalescent COVID-19. The chain combines TRBV4-2 with TRBJ2-7, with D possibly TRBD1 on 6 matching bases. CDR3 in DNA: TGTGCCAGCAGCCAAGAAAACAGAGGGGGTGCCGAGCAGTACTTC. Residues: CASSQENRGGAEQYF.